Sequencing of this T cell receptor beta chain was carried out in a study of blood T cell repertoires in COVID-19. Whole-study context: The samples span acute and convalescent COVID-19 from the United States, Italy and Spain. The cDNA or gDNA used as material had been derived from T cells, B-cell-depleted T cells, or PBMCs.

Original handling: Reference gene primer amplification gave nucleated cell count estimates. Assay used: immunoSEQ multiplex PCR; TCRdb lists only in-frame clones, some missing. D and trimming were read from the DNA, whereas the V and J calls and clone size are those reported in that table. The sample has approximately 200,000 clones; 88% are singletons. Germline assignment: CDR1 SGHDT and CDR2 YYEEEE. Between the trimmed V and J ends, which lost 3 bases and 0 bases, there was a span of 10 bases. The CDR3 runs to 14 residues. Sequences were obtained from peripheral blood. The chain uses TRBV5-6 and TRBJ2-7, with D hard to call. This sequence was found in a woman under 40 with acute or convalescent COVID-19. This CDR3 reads CASSSPAGSYEQYF. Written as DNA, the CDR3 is TGTGCCAGCAGCTCGCCGGCAGGCTCCTACGAGCAGTACTTC.